The sequence of this TCR beta chain was determined in a study of cytotoxic CD8 clonotypes in ibrutinib-treated CLL. The repertoire was sequenced with immunoSEQ multiplex PCR; TCRdb's copy has only in-frame clones and lacks some. This table holds roughly 49,000 clones, roughly 83% found once. From germline, CDR1 is MGHRA and CDR2 YSYEKL. The CDR3 spans 14 residues. V dropped 8 bases and J dropped 4 bases, with 14 bases sitting between them. A few counts support this clone. Its antigen is undetermined. Study findings and constraints: Public clonotypes, an uncommon group, contracted or remained stable on treatment.

This sequence joins TRBV4-1 and TRBJ2-2, with D uncertain. The sequenced sample was PBMCs, obtained after 24 months of ibrutinib treatment. The origin of this receptor is a human donor with chronic lymphocytic leukemia. CDR3 bases: TGCGCCAGCGGCTCCCCTTGGGGCACCGGGGAGCTGTTTTTT. Protein: CASGSPWGTGELFF.